This T cell receptor (beta chain) emerged from a study of blood T cell repertoires in COVID-19. Study context: PBMCs, B-cell-depleted T cells, or T cells were the source of the cDNA or gDNA that made up the material.

V shed 0 bases and J shed 4 bases, with 10 bases lying between them. The CDR3 extends over 15 amino acids. Germline CDR1 LGHNA, CDR2 YNFKEQ. In the authors' workflow: Reference gene primer amplification gave estimated nucleated cell counts. Profiled with immunoSEQ multiplex PCR; TCRdb holds only in-frame clones, not every one. The DNA gave D and trimming, while V, J and clone size come from that table. The profile covers approximately 61,000 clones, with 70% to 90% appearing a single time and around a sixth taken by the ten largest. The specimen was peripheral blood. This receptor was taken from an elderly woman with active COVID-19. The chain employs TRBV4-2 and TRBJ1-5; D gene uncertain. As DNA, the CDR3 is TGTGCCAGCAGCCAAGATCACAGAGTAAATCAGCCCCAGCATTTT. Protein sequence: CASSQDHRVNQPQHF.